This T cell receptor beta chain was identified during a study of blood T cells in healthy people across ages. The germline V gene encodes CDR1 SQVTM and CDR2 ANQGSEA. The CDR3 covers 15 residues. The J segment lost 2 bases and the V segment lost 6 bases, leaving 7 bases of the junction unmatched. This clonotype was counted once. Its specificity is not known. Broader study findings: TCR beta diversity was tightly associated with the proportion of naive T cells.

Primers used in a second PCR of about 6 to 12 cycles were a sample-barcoded 5' primer and a J-beta primer mix. Each CDR3 protein is one row after TCRdb ran MiXCR on the 5' RACE reads. The sample includes about 640,000 distinct CDR3 sequences, around 31% of them seen just once. The TCR originated in a woman older than 75 in good health. V gene TRBV29-1 combines with J gene TRBJ2-7, with 13 bases matching TRBD2. Sequenced input: blood. DNA of the CDR3: TGCAGCGTAGTGGGACTAGCGGGGAGTACCTACGAGCAGTACTTC. Translating it yields CSVVGLAGSTYEQYF.